This TCR beta chain was documented in a study of blood T cell repertoires in COVID-19. Study summary: Sites across the United States, Italy and Spain contributed samples from acute and convalescent COVID-19. PBMCs, B-cell-depleted T cells, or T cells were the source of the cDNA or gDNA that made up the material.

Enrollment of patients from Seattle took place during active infection, with longitudinal follow-up. Authors' processing steps: Estimation of nucleated cell counts was performed using reference gene primer amplification. Clones were sequenced by immunoSEQ multiplex PCR, and TCRdb holds only the in-frame ones, with some missing. V and J calls and clone size come straight from that table; D and trimming were deduced from the DNA. The table records around 100,000 clones, around 72% of them present only once. Germline V gene sequence: CDR1 MNHEY, CDR2 SVGAGI. CDR3 size: 13 residues. Trimming pared 0 bases from V and 10 bases from J, leaving 12 bases between.

The chain recombines TRBV6-5 with TRBJ1-2; no clear D. Sequencing was performed on peripheral blood. This clonotype was sampled from a man aged 65 to 79 with COVID-19, enrolled during active disease. The CDR3 is CASSYSRDLFYTF. CDR3 DNA sequence: TGTGCCAGCAGTTACTCACGAGACTTATTCTACACCTTC.